The source of this T cell receptor (beta chain) is a study of cytomegalovirus exposure and HLA in healthy donors. Regarding the study as a whole: Later findings reportedly placed an Asian-associated ancestry cluster below the roughly 730-donor mean for N-insertions. Later work found that TCR association rates differed between HLA loci; DRB1 had the most and HLA-C the fewest.

Primers for the PCR totalled 60 Vbeta and 13 Jbeta. In the authors' workflow: Later, some 75 million unique TCR beta chains were counted in an analysis, and about 10 million of them were shared. Produced via immunoSEQ multiplex PCR; TCRdb's table is partial and in-frame only. The DNA gave D and trimming, while V, J and clone size come from that table. The sample consists of 76,000 or so clones, around three quarters of them appearing once. Sampled while nominally healthy, donors likely had unrecorded immune exposures. Points on this clone: Its antigen is not known.

The receptor's source is a man aged 25 to 45 in good health and CMV-seronegative. The sequenced sample was PBMCs.

The CDR3 loop reads CASSPLPSTGELFF. The CDR3 bases are TGTGCCAGCTCACCACTCCCGTCCACCGGGGAGCTGTTTTTT. The V and J genes are TRBV18 and TRBJ2-2, with unresolved D. This CDR3 spans 14 amino acids. Trimming shortened V by 1 base and J by 4 bases, and 7 bases separated the two germline ends. The V gene's germline CDR1 is KGHSH and CDR2 LQKENI.